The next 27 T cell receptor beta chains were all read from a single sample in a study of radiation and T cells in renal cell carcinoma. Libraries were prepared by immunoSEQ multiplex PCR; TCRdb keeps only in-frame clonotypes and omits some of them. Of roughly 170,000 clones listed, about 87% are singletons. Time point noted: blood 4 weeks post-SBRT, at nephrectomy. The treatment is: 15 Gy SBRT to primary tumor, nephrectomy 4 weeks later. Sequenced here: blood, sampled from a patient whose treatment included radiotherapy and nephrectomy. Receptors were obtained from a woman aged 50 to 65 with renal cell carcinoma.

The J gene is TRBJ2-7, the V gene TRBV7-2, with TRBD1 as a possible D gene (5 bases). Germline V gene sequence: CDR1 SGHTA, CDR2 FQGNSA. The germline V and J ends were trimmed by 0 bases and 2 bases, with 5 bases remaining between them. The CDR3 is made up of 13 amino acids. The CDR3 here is CASSLARAYEQYF. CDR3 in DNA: TGTGCCAGCAGCTTAGCCAGGGCCTACGAGCAGTACTTC.

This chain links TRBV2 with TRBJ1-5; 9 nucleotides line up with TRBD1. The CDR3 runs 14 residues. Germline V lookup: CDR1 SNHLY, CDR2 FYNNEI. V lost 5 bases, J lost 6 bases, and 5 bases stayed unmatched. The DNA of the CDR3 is TGTGCCAGCAGTAGGGACAGGGCGGTTCAGCCCCAGCATTTT. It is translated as CASSRDRAVQPQHF.

CDR3 coding DNA: TGTGCCAGCAGTTTCAGGGGTTTATTACGTTCACCCCTCCACTTT. Translated, it gives CASSFRGLLRSPLHF. V and J are TRBV6-5 and TRBJ1-6, with D possibly TRBD1 on 6 matching bases. Germline loops: CDR1 MNHEY, CDR2 SVGAGI. Between the trimmed V and J ends, which lost 4 bases and 9 bases, there was a span of 16 bases. This CDR3 region has 15 residues.

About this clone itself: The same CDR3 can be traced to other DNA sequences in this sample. As DNA, the CDR3 is TGTGCCAGCAGCCCACTAGCGGGGGGCACAGATACGCAGTATTTT. Its translation is CASSPLAGGTDTQYF. The chain combines TRBV9 with TRBJ2-3, with 11 bases lining up with TRBD2. The V gene's germline CDR1 is SGDLS and CDR2 YYNGEE. CDR3 length: 15 amino acids. The V gene end was trimmed by 4 bases and the J gene end by 1 base; junction bases not matched to a gene: 2.

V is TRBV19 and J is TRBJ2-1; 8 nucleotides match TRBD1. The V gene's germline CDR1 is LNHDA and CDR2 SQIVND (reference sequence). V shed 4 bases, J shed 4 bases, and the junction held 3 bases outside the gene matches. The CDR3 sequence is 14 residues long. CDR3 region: CASSNTGGYNEQFF. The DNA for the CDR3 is TGTGCCAGTAGTAACACAGGGGGGTACAATGAGCAGTTCTTC. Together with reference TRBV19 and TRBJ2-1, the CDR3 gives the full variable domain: DGGITQSPKYLFRKEGQNVTLSCEQNLNHDAMYWYRQDPGQGLRLIYYSQIVNDFQKGDIAEGYSVSREKKESFPLTVTSAQKNPTAFYLCASSNTGGYNEQFFGPGTRLTVL.

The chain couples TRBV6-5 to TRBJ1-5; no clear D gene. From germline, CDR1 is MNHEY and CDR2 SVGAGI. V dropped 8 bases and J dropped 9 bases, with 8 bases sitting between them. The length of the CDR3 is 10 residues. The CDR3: CASPLMPQHF. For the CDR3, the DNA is TGTGCCAGCCCCCTAATGCCCCAGCATTTT.

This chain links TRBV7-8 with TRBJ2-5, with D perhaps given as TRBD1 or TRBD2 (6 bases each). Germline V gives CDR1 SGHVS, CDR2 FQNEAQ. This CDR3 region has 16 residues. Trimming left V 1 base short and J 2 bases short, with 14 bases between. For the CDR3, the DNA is TGTGCCAGCAGCTTAGTTCGGTGGGGGGCTCAAGAGACCCAGTACTTC. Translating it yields CASSLVRWGAQETQYF. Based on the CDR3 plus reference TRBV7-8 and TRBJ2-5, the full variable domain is GAGVSQSPRYKVAKRGQDVALRCDPISGHVSLFWYQQALGQGPEFLTYFQNEAQLDKSGLPSDRFFAERPEGSVSTLKIQRTQQEDSAVYLCASSLVRWGAQETQYFGPGTRLLVL.

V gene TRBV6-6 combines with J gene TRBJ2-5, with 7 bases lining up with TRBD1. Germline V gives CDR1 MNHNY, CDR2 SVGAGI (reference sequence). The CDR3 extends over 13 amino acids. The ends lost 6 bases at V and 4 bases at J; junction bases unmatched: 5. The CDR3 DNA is TGTGCCAGCAGAAGGGGACAGTTAGAGACCCAGTACTTC. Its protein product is CASRRGQLETQYF.

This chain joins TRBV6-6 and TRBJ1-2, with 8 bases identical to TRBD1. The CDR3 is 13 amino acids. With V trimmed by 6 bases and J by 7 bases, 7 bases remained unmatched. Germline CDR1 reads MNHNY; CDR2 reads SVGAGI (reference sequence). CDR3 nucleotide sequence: TGTGCCAGCAGCCCAGGACAGGGACGTGGCTACACCTTC. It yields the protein CASSPGQGRGYTF.

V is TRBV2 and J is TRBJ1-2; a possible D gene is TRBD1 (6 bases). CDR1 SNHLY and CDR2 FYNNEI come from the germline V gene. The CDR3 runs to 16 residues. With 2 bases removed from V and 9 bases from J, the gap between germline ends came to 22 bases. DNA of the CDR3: TGTGCCAGCAGTGAATTGATGTTGAACAGGGCACTGAGCTACACCTTC. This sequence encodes CASSELMLNRALSYTF.

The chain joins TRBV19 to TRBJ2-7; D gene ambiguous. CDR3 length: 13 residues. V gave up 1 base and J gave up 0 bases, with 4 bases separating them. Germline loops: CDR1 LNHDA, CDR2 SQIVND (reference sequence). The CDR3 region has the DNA TGTGCCAGTAGTATAGCCCACTCCTACGAGCAGTACTTC. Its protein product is CASSIAHSYEQYF.

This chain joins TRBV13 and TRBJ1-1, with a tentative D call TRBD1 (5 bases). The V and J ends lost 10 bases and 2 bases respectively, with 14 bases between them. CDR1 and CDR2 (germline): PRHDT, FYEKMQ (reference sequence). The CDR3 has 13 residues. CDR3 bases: TGTGCCACCGAACTAAGGGGTAACACTGAAGCTTTCTTT. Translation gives CATELRGNTEAFF.

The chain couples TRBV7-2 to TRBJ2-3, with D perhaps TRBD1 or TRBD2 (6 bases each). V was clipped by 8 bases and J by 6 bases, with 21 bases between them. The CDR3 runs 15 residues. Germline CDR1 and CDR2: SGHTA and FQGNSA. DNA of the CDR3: TGTGCCAGCTCTCGACGGGGGCCCTCTAAGGATACGCAGTATTTT. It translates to CASSRRGPSKDTQYF.

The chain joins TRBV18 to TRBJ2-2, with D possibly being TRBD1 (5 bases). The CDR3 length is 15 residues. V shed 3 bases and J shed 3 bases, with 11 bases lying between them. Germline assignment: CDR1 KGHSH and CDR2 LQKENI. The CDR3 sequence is CASSPRELYTGELFF. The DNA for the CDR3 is TGTGCCAGCTCACCCAGGGAACTTTACACCGGGGAGCTGTTTTTT. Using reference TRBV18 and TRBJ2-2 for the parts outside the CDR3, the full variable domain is NAGVMQNPRHLVRRRGQEARLRCSPMKGHSHVYWYRQLPEEGLKFMVYLQKENIIDESGMPKERFSAEFPKEGPSILRIQQVVRGDSAAYFCASSPRELYTGELFFGEGSRLTVL.

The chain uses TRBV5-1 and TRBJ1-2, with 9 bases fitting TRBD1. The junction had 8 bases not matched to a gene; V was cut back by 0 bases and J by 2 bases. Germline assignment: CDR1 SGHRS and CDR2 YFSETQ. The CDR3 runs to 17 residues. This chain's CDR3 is CASSLGPTGGSNYGYTF. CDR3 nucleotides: TGCGCCAGCAGCTTGGGGCCTACAGGGGGCAGCAACTATGGCTACACCTTC.

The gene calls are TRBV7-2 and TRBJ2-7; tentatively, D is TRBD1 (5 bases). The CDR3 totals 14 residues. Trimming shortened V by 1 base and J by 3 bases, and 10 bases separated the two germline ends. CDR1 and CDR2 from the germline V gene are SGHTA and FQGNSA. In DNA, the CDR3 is TGTGCCAGCAGCTTAGTGGGGCAGAGCTACGAGCAGTACTTC. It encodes CASSLVGQSYEQYF.

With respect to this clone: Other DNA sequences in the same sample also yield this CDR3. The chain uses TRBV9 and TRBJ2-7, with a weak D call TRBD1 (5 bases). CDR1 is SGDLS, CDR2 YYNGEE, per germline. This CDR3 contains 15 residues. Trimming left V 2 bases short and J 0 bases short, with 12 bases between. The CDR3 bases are TGTGCCAGCAGCGTGGAAGGGGATCCCTCCTACGAGCAGTACTTC. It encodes CASSVEGDPSYEQYF.

The CDR3 DNA follows: TGTGCCAGCAGCTTACTAGAAACCTACGAGCAGTACTTC. Its protein is CASSLLETYEQYF. The chain recombines TRBV11-2 with TRBJ2-7; D remains unclear. The CDR3 runs 13 residues. Trimming took off 2 bases at V and 2 bases at J, with 7 bases between the two ends. The germline V gene has CDR1 SGHAT and CDR2 FQNNGV. Filled out from reference TRBV11-2 and TRBJ2-7, the complete variable domain reads EAGVAQSPRYKIIEKRQSVAFWCNPISGHATLYWYQQILGQGPKLLIQFQNNGVVDDSQLPKDRFSAERLKGVDSTLKIQPAKLEDSAVYLCASSLLETYEQYFGPGTRLTVT.

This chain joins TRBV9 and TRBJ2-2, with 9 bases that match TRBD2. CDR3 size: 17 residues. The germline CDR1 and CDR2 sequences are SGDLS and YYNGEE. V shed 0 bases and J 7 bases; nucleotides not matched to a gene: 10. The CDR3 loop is CASSVGPGGGAIGELFF. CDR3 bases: TGTGCCAGCAGCGTAGGACCCGGCGGGGGGGCCATCGGGGAGCTGTTTTTT.

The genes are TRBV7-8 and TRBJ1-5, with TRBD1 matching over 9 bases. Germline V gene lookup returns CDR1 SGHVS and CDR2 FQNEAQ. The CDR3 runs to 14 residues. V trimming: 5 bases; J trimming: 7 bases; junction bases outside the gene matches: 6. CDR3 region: CASSPRTGDQPQHF. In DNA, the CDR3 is TGTGCCAGCAGCCCCAGGACAGGGGACCAGCCCCAGCATTTT.

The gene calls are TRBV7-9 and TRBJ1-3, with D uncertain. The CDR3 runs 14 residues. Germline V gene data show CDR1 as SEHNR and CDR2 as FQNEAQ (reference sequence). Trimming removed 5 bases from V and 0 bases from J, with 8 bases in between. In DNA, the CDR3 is TGTGCCAGCAGCCAGCAGAGCTCTGGAAACACCATATATTTT. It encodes CASSQQSSGNTIYF.

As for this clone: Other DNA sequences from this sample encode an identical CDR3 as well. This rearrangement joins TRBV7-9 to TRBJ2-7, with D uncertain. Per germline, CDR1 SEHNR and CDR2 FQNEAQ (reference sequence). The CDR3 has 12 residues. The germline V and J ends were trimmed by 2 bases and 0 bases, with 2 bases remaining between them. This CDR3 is CASSLTSYEQYF. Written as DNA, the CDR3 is TGTGCCAGCAGCTTAACCTCCTACGAGCAGTACTTC.

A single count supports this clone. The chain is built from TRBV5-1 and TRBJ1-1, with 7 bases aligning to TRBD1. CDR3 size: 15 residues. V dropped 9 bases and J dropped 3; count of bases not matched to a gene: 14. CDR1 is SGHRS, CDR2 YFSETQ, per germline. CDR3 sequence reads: CATQGVLIGDTEAFF. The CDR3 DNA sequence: TGCGCCACCCAGGGGGTTCTTATAGGGGACACTGAAGCTTTCTTT.

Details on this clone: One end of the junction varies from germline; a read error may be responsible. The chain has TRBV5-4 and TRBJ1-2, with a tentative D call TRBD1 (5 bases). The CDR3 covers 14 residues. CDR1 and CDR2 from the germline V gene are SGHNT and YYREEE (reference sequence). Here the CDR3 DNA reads TGCGCCAGCAGCCAAGATCCCAGGGTCGATGGCTACACCTTC. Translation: CASSQDPRVDGYTF.

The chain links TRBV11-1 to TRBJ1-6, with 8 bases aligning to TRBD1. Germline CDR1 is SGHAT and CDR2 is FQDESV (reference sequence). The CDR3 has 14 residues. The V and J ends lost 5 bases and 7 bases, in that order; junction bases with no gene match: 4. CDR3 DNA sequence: TGTGCCAGCAGCCCGAGACAGGGGAATTCACCCCTCCACTTT. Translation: CASSPRQGNSPLHF. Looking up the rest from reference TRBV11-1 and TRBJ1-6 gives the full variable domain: EAEVAQSPRYKITEKSQAVAFWCDPISGHATLYWYRQILGQGPELLVQFQDESVVDDSQLPKDRFSAERLKGVDSTLKIQPAELGDSAMYLCASSPRQGNSPLHFGNGTRLTVT.

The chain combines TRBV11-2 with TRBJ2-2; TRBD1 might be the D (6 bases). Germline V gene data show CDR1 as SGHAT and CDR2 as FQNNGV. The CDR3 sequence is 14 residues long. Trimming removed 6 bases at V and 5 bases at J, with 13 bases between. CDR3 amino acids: CASSSGQPTGELFF. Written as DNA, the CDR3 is TGTGCCAGCAGTTCTGGACAGCCGACCGGGGAGCTGTTTTTT.

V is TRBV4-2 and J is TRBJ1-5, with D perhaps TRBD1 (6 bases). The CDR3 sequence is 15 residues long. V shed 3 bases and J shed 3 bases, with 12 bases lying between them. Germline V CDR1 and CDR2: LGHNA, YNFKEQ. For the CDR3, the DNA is TGTGCCAGCAGCCATCAGGGGAAGGTCAATCAGCCCCAGCATTTT. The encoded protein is CASSHQGKVNQPQHF.